This T cell receptor (beta chain) was retrieved from a study of T cell responses to AZD1222 COVID-19 vaccine. Whole-study context: The analysis combined second doses at about 4 or about 12 weeks. Study outcomes and limitations: At 160-218 and 743-854, vaccine-associated CD4 TCRs were dominant, and they spanned spike.

The repertoire was sequenced with immunoSEQ multiplex PCR; TCRdb's copy has only in-frame clones and lacks some. This repertoire shows roughly 180,000 clones, around 88% found once; its top ten account for about 0.53%. On this clone itself: Its specificity is unknown.

CDR1 is SGHNT, CDR2 YENEEA, per germline. This CDR3 is 16 amino acids long. The V end was cut by 6 bases, the J end by 0 bases, with 15 bases between. The clonotype comes from an adult in good health. The V call is TRBV11-3, the J call TRBJ1-3; D unclear. The sequencing here drew on peripheral blood, taken on day 0 of AZD1222 vaccination. The CDR3 protein is CASRPRRRFSGNTIYF. CDR3 nucleotides: TGTGCCAGCAGGCCAAGGAGACGGTTCTCTGGAAACACCATATATTTT.